Detailed here is one T cell receptor beta chain. This specimen belongs to a study of blood T cell repertoires in COVID-19. Study overall: The analysed material was cDNA or gDNA that came from T cells, B-cell-depleted T cells, or PBMCs.

The protocol was immunoSEQ multiplex PCR, while the TCRdb copy is restricted to in-frame clones and leaves out a portion. Altogether 150,000 to 160,000 clones are present, approximately 80% being singletons, with the ten largest covering 9% to 10%. The V end was cut by 4 bases, the J end by 10 bases, with 14 bases between. From germline, CDR1 is SNHLY and CDR2 FYNNEI. CDR3 length equals 14 residues. This rearrangement joins TRBV2 to TRBJ1-6, with D possibly TRBD1 on 5 matching bases. Material: peripheral blood. The receptor's source is a woman between 50 and 59 years old with acute or convalescent COVID-19. The CDR3 region is CASSVRREGSPLHF. CDR3 coding DNA: TGTGCCAGCAGTGTTCGCAGGGAAGGGTCACCCCTCCACTTT.